The 32 T cell receptor beta chains presented below share a single source sample, sequenced in a study of cytomegalovirus exposure and HLA in healthy donors. 60 Vbeta and 13 Jbeta primers were used in PCR. TCRdb keeps only in-frame clones here, not all; method: immunoSEQ multiplex PCR. Of some 65,000 clones in the sample, less than 70% were seen once. Source material: PBMCs. These receptors originate from a man in his thirties or forties in good health and CMV-seronegative.

CDR3 protein: CASSSPSGGQQYEQFF. In nucleotides, the CDR3 is TGTGCCAGCAGTTCCCCTAGCGGGGGACAACAATATGAGCAGTTCTTC. The chain links TRBV13 to TRBJ2-1; 10 nucleotides line up with TRBD2. Germline V gene sequence: CDR1 PRHDT, CDR2 FYEKMQ (reference sequence). Trimming removed 6 bases from V and 8 bases from J; junction bases left unmatched: 13. This CDR3 spans 16 amino acids.

V usage is TRBV6-5 and J usage is TRBJ1-2, with 9 bases matching TRBD1. Trimming at V came to 0 bases and at J to 6 bases, leaving 2 bases not matched to a gene. Germline V CDR1 and CDR2: MNHEY, SVGAGI. The CDR3 is 14 amino acids. The CDR3 DNA reads as TGTGCCAGCAGTTACTCGGGGACAGGGAATGGCTACACCTTC. Translation gives CASSYSGTGNGYTF.

V and J are TRBV15 and TRBJ1-4, with D hard to call. The V and J ends lost 3 bases and 3 bases respectively, with 2 bases between them. The CDR3 runs to 12 residues. CDR1 LNHNV and CDR2 YYDKDF come from the germline V gene (reference sequence). CDR3 in amino acids: CATSSSNEKLFF. CDR3 nucleotides: TGTGCCACCAGCAGCTCTAATGAAAAACTGTTTTTT.

This clone came up a few times. The chain links TRBV10-3 to TRBJ2-5; 9 bases are a match to TRBD1. Germline loops: CDR1 ENHRY, CDR2 SYGVKD. The trim removed 0 bases at V and 2 bases at J, leaving 4 bases unmatched. There are 16 residues in the CDR3. The CDR3 bases are TGTGCCATCAGTGAGTCCGGGGACAGGGAACAAGAGACCCAGTACTTC. This translates into CAISESGDREQETQYF.

CDR3 region: CASRETGKGQPQHF. The DNA of the CDR3 is TGTGCCAGCAGGGAGACAGGGAAGGGGCAGCCCCAGCATTTT. The chain employs TRBV6-5 and TRBJ1-5, with TRBD1 identical over 7 bases. The CDR3 has 14 amino acids. CDR1 and CDR2 (germline): MNHEY, SVGAGI. J gave up 7 bases and V 6 bases, and 9 bases lay outside the gene matches.

The chain couples TRBV4-1 to TRBJ1-5; TRBD1 aligns across 7 bases. The J segment lost 8 bases and the V segment lost 0 bases, leaving 10 bases of the junction unmatched. This CDR3 has 16 residues. The V gene's germline CDR1 is MGHRA and CDR2 YSYEKL. The CDR3 loop reads CASSQDYQGGSKPQHF. The CDR3 DNA follows: TGCGCCAGCAGCCAAGACTACCAGGGGGGAAGTAAGCCCCAGCATTTT.

This clone showed up just a few times. The chain links TRBV30 to TRBJ2-4; TRBD1 matches at 9 bases. V was clipped by 3 bases and J by 8 bases; unmatched bases: 11. CDR3 size: 15 residues. Germline loops: CDR1 GTSNPN, CDR2 SVGIG (reference sequence). Here the CDR3 reads CAWRPLNRGQDIQYF. The CDR3 nucleotides read TGTGCCTGGAGGCCGTTGAACAGGGGGCAAGACATTCAGTACTTC. The variable domain in full, completed from reference TRBV30 and TRBJ2-4, reads SQTIHQWPATLVQPVGSPLSLECTVEGTSNPNLYWYRQAAGRGLQLLFYSVGIGQISSEVPQNLSASRPQDRQFILSSKKLLLSDSGFYLCAWRPLNRGQDIQYFGAGTRLSVL.

CDR3 in DNA: TGTGCCTGGTCCCGGGGAAGGTTGGGCTACACCTTC. Its protein is CAWSRGRLGYTF. The V gene is TRBV30, the J gene TRBJ1-2, with no clear D. V was trimmed by 5 bases and J by 8 bases, leaving 15 bases between them. Germline assignment: CDR1 GTSNPN and CDR2 SVGIG (reference sequence). The CDR3 spans 12 residues.

The CDR3 here is CASSIESIRTNNEQFF. CDR3 DNA: TGTGCCAGTAGTATAGAATCTATCCGTACGAACAATGAGCAGTTCTTC. The chain employs TRBV19 and TRBJ2-1, with D uncertain. This CDR3 comprises 16 residues. Germline-derived CDR1 and CDR2 are LNHDA and SQIVND (reference sequence). Trimming took 0 bases from V and 5 from J, leaving 14 bases between them.

V is TRBV29-1 and J is TRBJ1-2, with D hard to call. The CDR3 covers 12 residues. V was cut by 6 bases and J by 7 bases, with 15 bases left in between. The V gene's germline CDR1 is SQVTM and CDR2 ANQGSEA. CDR3 amino acids: CSVGGHPTGYTF. CDR3 sequence (DNA): TGCAGCGTCGGCGGCCACCCCACTGGCTACACCTTC. The whole variable domain, filled in from reference TRBV29-1 and TRBJ1-2, reads SAVISQKPSRDICQRGTSLTIQCQVDSQVTMMFWYRQQPGQSLTLIATANQGSEATYESGFVIDKFPISRPNLTFSTLTVSNMSPEDSSIYLCSVGGHPTGYTFGSGTRLTVV.

The chain has TRBV5-1 and TRBJ2-1, with D unclear. There are 12 residues in the CDR3. Trimming took off 2 bases at V and 7 bases at J, with 7 bases between the two ends. From germline, CDR1 is SGHRS and CDR2 YFSETQ. The CDR3 DNA reads TGCGCCAGCAGCTTCGACGGGAATGAGCAGTTCTTC. As protein: CASSFDGNEQFF.

The genes are TRBV9 and TRBJ1-5; 10 nucleotides match TRBD1. Germline CDR1 reads SGDLS; CDR2 reads YYNGEE. Unmatched junction bases numbered 2, after V lost 3 bases and J lost 5 bases. CDR3 length equals 14 residues. CDR3 in DNA: TGTGCCAGCAGCGGGACAGGGGGGGATCAGCCCCAGCATTTT. Protein sequence: CASSGTGGDQPQHF.

This clone was detected once. CDR3 residues: CASSTPDRGSYEQYF. The CDR3 DNA is TGTGCCAGCAGTACCCCGGACAGAGGATCCTACGAGCAGTACTTC. The chain is built from TRBV6-6 and TRBJ2-7; possibly TRBD1 for D (6 bases). V lost 5 bases to trimming and J lost 1 base, with 15 bases between them. The V gene's germline CDR1 is MNHNY and CDR2 SVGAGI (reference sequence). This CDR3 has 15 amino acids.

The V and J genes are TRBV27 and TRBJ2-1; 8 bases fit TRBD2. This CDR3 is built from 15 residues. From germline, CDR1 is MNHEY and CDR2 SMNVEV (reference sequence). This CDR3 is CVTGPLAEPSNEQFF. CDR3 sequence (DNA): TGTGTGACTGGGCCACTAGCGGAGCCTTCCAATGAGCAGTTCTTC.

The table lists this clone with a count of one. The chain employs TRBV15 and TRBJ1-2, with D uncertain. The CDR3 consists of 17 residues. V shed 1 base and J shed 0 bases, with 15 bases lying between them. Per the germline V gene, CDR1 is LNHNV and CDR2 is YYDKDF (reference sequence). This chain's CDR3 is CATSRVTLRVANYGYTF. Here the CDR3 DNA reads TGTGCCACCAGCAGAGTTACCCTCCGGGTTGCTAACTATGGCTACACCTTC.

This clone was seen a single time. The J gene is TRBJ1-4, the V gene TRBV5-6; D remains ambiguous. V was shortened by 2 bases and J by 4 bases, with 6 bases between the two germline ends. Germline V CDR1 and CDR2: SGHDT, YYEEEE. CDR3 length: 13 residues. The CDR3 sequence: CASSFRFNEKLFF. The CDR3 nucleotides are TGTGCCAGCAGCTTTCGGTTTAATGAAAAACTGTTTTTT.

The J gene is TRBJ1-2, the V gene TRBV6-6, with 9 bases fitting TRBD1. Germline V gene lookup returns CDR1 MNHNY and CDR2 SVGAGI (reference sequence). The CDR3 has 15 amino acids. With 5 bases clipped from V and 3 bases from J, the junction kept 7 bases outside the gene matches. CDR3: CASSVGQGRDYGYTF. CDR3 DNA sequence: TGTGCCAGCAGTGTGGGACAGGGTCGGGACTATGGCTACACCTTC.

The V and J genes are TRBV4-1 and TRBJ2-3; TRBD2 matches at 8 bases. The CDR3 runs to 15 residues. CDR1 and CDR2 (germline): MGHRA, YSYEKL. V shed 3 bases, J shed 6 bases, and the junction held 8 bases outside the gene matches. The CDR3 is CASSHRTSSRDTQYF. The CDR3 DNA follows: TGCGCCAGCAGCCACAGGACTAGCTCTAGGGATACGCAGTATTTT.

This clone was counted only a few times. The gene calls are TRBV21-1 and TRBJ1-2. TRBV21-1 is a known pseudogene. The CDR3 has 14 residues. CDR3 sequence: CASNPTEGGRGYTF. In nucleotides, the CDR3 is TGTGCCAGCAACCCCACGGAAGGAGGGCGGGGCTACACCTTC.

V and J are TRBV30 and TRBJ1-5; D is uncertain. Germline CDR1 reads GTSNPN; CDR2 reads SVGIG (reference sequence). The CDR3 runs 13 residues. The ends were cut back, 5 bases at V and 0 bases at J, with 8 bases in the middle. CDR3 in amino acids: CAWDDNSNQPQHF. The CDR3, as DNA: TGTGCCTGGGACGACAATAGCAATCAGCCCCAGCATTTT.

This clone was recorded a few times. The chain couples TRBV28 to TRBJ1-2; D unresolved. Germline CDR1 and CDR2: MDHEN and SYDVKM. Trimming left V 2 bases short and J 6 bases short, with 13 bases between. The CDR3 spans 14 residues. The CDR3 protein is CASSLNLPSDGYTF. The CDR3 nucleotides read TGTGCCAGCAGTTTAAACTTACCGAGTGATGGCTACACCTTC.

The chain is built from TRBV5-1 and TRBJ2-7; the match to TRBD1 covers 8 bases. Trimming at V came to 1 base and at J to 1 base, leaving 1 base not matched to a gene. From germline, CDR1 is SGHRS and CDR2 YFSETQ. The length of the CDR3 is 14 residues. In DNA, the CDR3 is TGCGCCAGCAGCTTGTGGACAGGGTCCTACGAGCAGTACTTC. Its translation: CASSLWTGSYEQYF.

The chain combines TRBV20-1 with TRBJ1-5; D is uncertain. V was trimmed by 6 bases and J by 11 bases, leaving 11 bases between them. Germline V CDR1 and CDR2: DFQATT, SNEGSKA (reference sequence). This CDR3 has 10 residues. The DNA for the CDR3 is TGCAGTGCCGGAGTCCAAGCCCAGCATTTT. This sequence encodes CSAGVQAQHF.

This chain connects TRBV29-1 to TRBJ2-7, with 8 nucleotides matching TRBD2. This CDR3 has 14 amino acids. After removal of 4 bases from V and 6 bases from J, the junction contained 11 bases not matched to a gene. The germline V gene encodes CDR1 SQVTM and CDR2 ANQGSEA. In nucleotides, the CDR3 is TGCAGCGTTGGTTCCGGGACTAGTATTGCCGAGCAGTACTTC. It encodes CSVGSGTSIAEQYF.

In its sample, this clone was seen a few times. The CDR3 is CASSLSRGDQPQHF. The CDR3 coding sequence is TGTGCCAGCAGCTTAAGCAGGGGGGATCAGCCCCAGCATTTT. The chain uses TRBV7-6 and TRBJ1-5; TRBD1 agrees at 7 bases. With V trimmed by 2 bases and J by 5 bases, 3 bases remained unmatched. The CDR3 length is 14 residues. The V gene's germline CDR1 is SGHVS and CDR2 FNYEAQ.

This clone was picked up a small number of times. This rearrangement joins TRBV9 to TRBJ1-2; 8 nucleotides line up with TRBD1. After removal of 4 bases from V and 7 bases from J, the junction contained 18 bases not matched to a gene. The CDR3 covers 17 residues. From germline, CDR1 is SGDLS and CDR2 YYNGEE. For the CDR3, the DNA is TGTGCCAGCAGCCATCAGACAGGGGCCTCACGGGATATTGGCTACACCTTC. This codes for CASSHQTGASRDIGYTF.

The chain combines TRBV10-3 with TRBJ1-1, with 10 bases lining up with TRBD1. With V trimmed by 6 bases and J by 1 base, 2 bases remained unmatched. The CDR3 extends over 14 amino acids. Germline lookup yields CDR1 ENHRY and CDR2 SYGVKD. The CDR3 reads CAIRGQGQNTEAFF. CDR3 in DNA: TGTGCCATCAGGGGACAGGGGCAGAACACTGAAGCTTTCTTT.

A few counts support this clone. V is TRBV5-6 and J is TRBJ1-2; maybe TRBD1 (5 bases). CDR3 length equals 15 residues. The V gene lost 4 bases and the J gene lost 7 bases, with 20 bases spanning the gap. CDR1 is SGHDT, CDR2 YYEEEE, per germline. The DNA of the CDR3 is TGTGCCAGCAGCCTTGACAGACGATGGCGGGGTGGCTACACCTTC. Amino acid sequence: CASSLDRRWRGGYTF. Filled out from reference TRBV5-6 and TRBJ1-2, the complete variable domain reads DAGVTQSPTHLIKTRGQQVTLRCSPKSGHDTVSWYQQALGQGPQFIFQYYEEEERQRGNFPDRFSGHQFPNYSSELNVNALLLGDSALYLCASSLDRRWRGGYTFGSGTRLTVV.

This chain joins TRBV4-1 and TRBJ1-1; a possible D gene is TRBD1 (5 bases). The CDR3 extends over 16 amino acids. Germline values: CDR1 MGHRA, CDR2 YSYEKL. V lost 2 bases, J lost 5 bases, and 18 bases lay in between. The CDR3: CASSQPTARSGTEAFF. CDR3 in DNA: TGCGCCAGCAGCCAACCAACGGCACGATCAGGGACTGAAGCTTTCTTT.

V is TRBV25-1 and J is TRBJ1-2; TRBD1 agrees at 9 bases. Looked up from germline, CDR1 is MGHDK and CDR2 is SYGVNS. This CDR3 region has 14 residues. J gave up 6 bases and V 6 bases, and 8 bases lay outside the gene matches. Here the CDR3 reads CASSFLTGGNGYTF. For the CDR3, the DNA is TGTGCCAGCAGCTTCTTGACAGGGGGTAATGGCTACACCTTC.

This clone was recorded once. The chain is built from TRBV5-1 and TRBJ2-5; D call uncertain. Trimming took off 2 bases at V and 2 bases at J, with 10 bases between the two ends. This CDR3 has 14 amino acids. Germline values: CDR1 SGHRS, CDR2 YFSETQ. CDR3 coding DNA: TGCGCCAGCAGCTTACAGACATTACAAGAGACCCAGTACTTC. As protein: CASSLQTLQETQYF.

V is TRBV9 and J is TRBJ2-1; TRBD2 matches 14 bases. This CDR3 is 15 amino acids long. Unmatched junction bases numbered 1, after V lost 0 bases and J lost 8 bases. From germline, CDR1 is SGDLS and CDR2 YYNGEE. The DNA for the CDR3 is TGTGCCAGCAGCGTAGGGGGACTAGCGGGGGATGAGCAGTTCTTC. Amino acids: CASSVGGLAGDEQFF.